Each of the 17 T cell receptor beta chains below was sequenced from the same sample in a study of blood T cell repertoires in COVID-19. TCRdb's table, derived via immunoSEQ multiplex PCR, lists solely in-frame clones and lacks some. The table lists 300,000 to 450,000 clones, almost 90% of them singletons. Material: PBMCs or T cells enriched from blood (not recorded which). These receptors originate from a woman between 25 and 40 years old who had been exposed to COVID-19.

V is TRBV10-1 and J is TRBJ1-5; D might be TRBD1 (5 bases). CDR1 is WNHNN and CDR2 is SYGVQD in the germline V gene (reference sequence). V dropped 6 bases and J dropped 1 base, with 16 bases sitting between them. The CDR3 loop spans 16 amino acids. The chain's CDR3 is CASRKTAITSNQPQHF. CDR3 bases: TGCGCCAGCAGAAAGACAGCCATTACAAGCAATCAGCCCCAGCATTTT.

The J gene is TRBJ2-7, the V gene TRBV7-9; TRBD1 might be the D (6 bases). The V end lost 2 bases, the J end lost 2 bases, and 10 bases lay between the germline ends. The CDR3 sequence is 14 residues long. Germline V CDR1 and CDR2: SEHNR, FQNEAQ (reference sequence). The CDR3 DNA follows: TGTGCCAGCAGCTTACAGGGGAATGCCTACGAGCAGTACTTC. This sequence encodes CASSLQGNAYEQYF.

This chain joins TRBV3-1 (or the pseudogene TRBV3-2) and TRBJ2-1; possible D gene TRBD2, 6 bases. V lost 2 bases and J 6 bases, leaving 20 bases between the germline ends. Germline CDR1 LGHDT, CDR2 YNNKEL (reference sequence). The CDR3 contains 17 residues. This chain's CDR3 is CASSQFQVAGFSNEQFF. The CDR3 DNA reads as TGTGCCAGCAGCCAATTCCAGGTGGCGGGATTCAGCAATGAGCAGTTCTTC.

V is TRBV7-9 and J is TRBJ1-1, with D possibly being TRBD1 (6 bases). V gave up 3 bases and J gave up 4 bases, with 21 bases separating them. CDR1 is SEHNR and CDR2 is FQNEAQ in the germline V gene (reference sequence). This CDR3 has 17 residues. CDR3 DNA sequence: TGTGCCAGCAGCTTCACCCCTTCTACAACAGGGAGCACTGAAGCTTTCTTT. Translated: CASSFTPSTTGSTEAFF.

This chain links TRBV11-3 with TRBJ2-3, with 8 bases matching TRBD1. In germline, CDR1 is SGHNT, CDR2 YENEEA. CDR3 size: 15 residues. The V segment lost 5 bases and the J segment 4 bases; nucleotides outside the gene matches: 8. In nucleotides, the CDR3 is TGTGCCAGCAGCCCCCCACAGGGGGGCCCAGATACGCAGTATTTT. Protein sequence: CASSPPQGGPDTQYF.

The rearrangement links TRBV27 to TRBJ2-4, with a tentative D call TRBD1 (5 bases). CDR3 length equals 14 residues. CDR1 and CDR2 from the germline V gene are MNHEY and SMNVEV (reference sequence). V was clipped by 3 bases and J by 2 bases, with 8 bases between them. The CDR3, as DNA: TGTGCCAGCAGTTTCTTGGGGCCCAAAAACATTCAGTACTTC. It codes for CASSFLGPKNIQYF.

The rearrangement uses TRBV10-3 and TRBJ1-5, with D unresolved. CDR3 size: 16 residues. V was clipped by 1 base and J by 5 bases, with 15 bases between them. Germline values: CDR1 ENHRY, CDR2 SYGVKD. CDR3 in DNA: TGTGCCATCAGTGAGTTTTTCACAGCAATCGATCAGCCCCAGCATTTT. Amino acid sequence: CAISEFFTAIDQPQHF.

In nucleotides, the CDR3 is TGTGCCAGCTCACCGACAGTTCAAGAGACCCAGTACTTC. Translation: CASSPTVQETQYF. This rearrangement joins TRBV18 to TRBJ2-5; TRBD1 might be the D (5 bases). This CDR3 has 13 amino acids. CDR1 KGHSH and CDR2 LQKENI come from the germline V gene. V lost 3 bases to trimming and J lost 2 bases, with 7 bases between them.

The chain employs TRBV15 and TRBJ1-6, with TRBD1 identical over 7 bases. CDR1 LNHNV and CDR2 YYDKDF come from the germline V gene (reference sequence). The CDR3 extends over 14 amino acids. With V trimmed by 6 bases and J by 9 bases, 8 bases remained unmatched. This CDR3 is CATRAGGKGSPLHF. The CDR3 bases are TGTGCCACCAGGGCAGGGGGAAAGGGTTCACCCCTCCACTTT.

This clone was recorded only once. CDR3 protein: CASSTQGYYGYTF. For the CDR3, the DNA is TGTGCCAGTAGTACACAGGGTTACTATGGCTACACCTTC. This sequence joins TRBV19 and TRBJ1-2, with D possibly being TRBD1 (6 bases). Trimming took off 4 bases at V and 3 bases at J, with 9 bases between the two ends. The length of the CDR3 is 13 residues. Germline V gene data show CDR1 as LNHDA and CDR2 as SQIVND (reference sequence).

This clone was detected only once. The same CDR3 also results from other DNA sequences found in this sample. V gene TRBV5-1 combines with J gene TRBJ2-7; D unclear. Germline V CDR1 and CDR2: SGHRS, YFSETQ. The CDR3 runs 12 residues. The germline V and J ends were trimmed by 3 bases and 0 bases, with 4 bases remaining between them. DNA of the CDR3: TGCGCCAGCAGCTCGAGCTCCTACGAGCAGTACTTC. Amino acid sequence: CASSSSSYEQYF. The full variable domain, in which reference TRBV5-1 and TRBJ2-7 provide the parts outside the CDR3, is KAGVTQTPRYLIKTRGQQVTLSCSPISGHRSVSWYQQTPGQGLQFLFEYFSETQRNKGNFPGRFSGRQFSNSRSEMNVSTLELGDSALYLCASSSSSYEQYFGPGTRLTVT.

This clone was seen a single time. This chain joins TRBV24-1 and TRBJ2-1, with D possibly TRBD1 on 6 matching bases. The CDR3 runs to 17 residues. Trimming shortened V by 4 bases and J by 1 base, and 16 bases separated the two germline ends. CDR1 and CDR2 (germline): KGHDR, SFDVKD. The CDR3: CATSDTTGLGSYNEQFF. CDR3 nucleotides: TGTGCCACCAGTGACACGACAGGCCTGGGGTCCTACAATGAGCAGTTCTTC.

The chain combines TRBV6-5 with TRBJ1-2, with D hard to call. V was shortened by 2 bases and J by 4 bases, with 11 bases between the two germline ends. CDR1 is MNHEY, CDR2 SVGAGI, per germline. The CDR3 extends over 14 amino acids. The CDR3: CASSYGSEGYGYTF. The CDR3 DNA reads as TGTGCCAGCAGTTACGGGTCGGAGGGCTATGGCTACACCTTC.

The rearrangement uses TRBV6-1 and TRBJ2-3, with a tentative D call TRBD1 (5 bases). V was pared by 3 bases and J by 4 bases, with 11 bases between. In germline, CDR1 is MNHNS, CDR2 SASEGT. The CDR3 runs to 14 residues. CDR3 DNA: TGTGCCAGCAGTGACCTGGGCAGGGCAGATACGCAGTATTTT. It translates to CASSDLGRADTQYF.

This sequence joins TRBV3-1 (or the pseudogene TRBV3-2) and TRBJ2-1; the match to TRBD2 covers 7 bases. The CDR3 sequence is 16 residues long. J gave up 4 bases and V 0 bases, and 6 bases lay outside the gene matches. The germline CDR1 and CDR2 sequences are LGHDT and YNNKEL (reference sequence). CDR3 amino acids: CASSQDLPGRYNEQFF. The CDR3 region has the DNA TGTGCCAGCAGCCAAGATCTCCCCGGGAGGTACAATGAGCAGTTCTTC.

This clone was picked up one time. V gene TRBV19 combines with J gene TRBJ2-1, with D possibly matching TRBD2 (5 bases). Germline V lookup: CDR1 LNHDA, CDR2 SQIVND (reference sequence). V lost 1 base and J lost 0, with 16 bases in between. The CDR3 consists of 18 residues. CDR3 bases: TGTGCCAGTAGTATAGGGTACGGCGCCACTAGCTCCTACAATGAGCAGTTCTTC. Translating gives CASSIGYGATSSYNEQFF.

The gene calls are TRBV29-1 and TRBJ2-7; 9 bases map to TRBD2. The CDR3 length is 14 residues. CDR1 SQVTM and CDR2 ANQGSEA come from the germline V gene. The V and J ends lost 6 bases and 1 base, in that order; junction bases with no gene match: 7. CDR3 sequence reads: CSVRLADFSYEQYF. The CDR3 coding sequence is TGCAGCGTCAGACTAGCGGACTTTTCCTACGAGCAGTACTTC.